A single sample gave rise to the 26 T cell receptor beta chains below, sequenced in a study of T cell clonality in common variable immunodeficiency. TCRdb keeps only in-frame clones here, not all; method: immunoSEQ multiplex PCR. The sample is made up of 30,000 to 40,000 clones, none counted only once. What was sequenced was peripheral blood mononuclear cells. The receptors were sampled from a person aged 18 to 70 in good health.

This clone was recorded at least ten times. The CDR3 end falls 3 residues outside the read, so it is completed with the germline J gene. The V gene is TRBV7-2, the J gene TRBJ2-7, with 10 nucleotides matching TRBD2. This CDR3 is built from 15 residues. V lost 5 bases and J lost 2; bases outside the gene matches: 6. Germline values: CDR1 SGHTA, CDR2 FQGNSA. The CDR3 bases that were read are TGTGCCAGCAGCGTTACTAGCGGGACGACCTACGAG. Protein product: CASSVTSGTTYE. From start to end, the CDR3 is CASSVTSGTTYEQYF.

This clone was seen ten or more times. The CDR3 is cut off 3 residues early in the read; its end comes from the germline J gene. The chain recombines TRBV12-3 or TRBV12-4 with TRBJ2-7; the match to TRBD1 covers 9 bases. This CDR3 has 14 residues. J gave up 6 bases and V 6 bases, and 9 bases lay outside the gene matches. The CDR3 bases that were read are TGTGCCAGCAGCCGCTGGACAGGGGCCGTCGAG. Its protein is CASSRWTGAVE. The full-length CDR3 reads as CASSRWTGAVEQYF.

This clone appeared many times. The read terminates 3 residues ahead of where the CDR3 ends, so the germline J gene completes it. This sequence joins TRBV7-2 and TRBJ2-3; maybe TRBD2 (6 bases). Germline V gives CDR1 SGHTA, CDR2 FQGNSA. The CDR3 has 13 amino acids. CDR3 region: CASSLLAEETQYF. The part of the CDR3 DNA that was read is TGTGCCAGCAGCTTATTAGCGGAAGAGACG. Using reference TRBV7-2 and TRBJ2-3 for the parts outside the CDR3, the full variable domain is GAGVSQSPSNKVTEKGKDVELRCDPISGHTALYWYRQSLGQGLEFLIYFQGNSAPDKSGLPSDRFSAERTGGSVSTLTIQRTQQEDSAVYLCASSLLAEETQYFGPGTRLTVL.

This clone has at least ten counts. The CDR3 end falls 3 residues outside the read, so it is completed with the germline J gene. The chain joins TRBV7-8 to TRBJ1-4; TRBD1 matches 8 bases. Germline-derived CDR1 and CDR2 are SGHVS and FQNEAQ. J lost 6 bases, V lost 2 bases, and 5 bases had no gene match. CDR3 length: 15 residues. The part of the CDR3 DNA that was read is TGTGCCAGCAGCTTAAGGACAGGGCGTTATGAAAAA. It translates to CASSLRTGRYEK. The entire CDR3 reads CASSLRTGRYEKLFF.

This clone was detected ten times or more. The read falls 3 residues short of the CDR3 end, and the missing part is taken from the germline J gene. The chain uses TRBV14 and TRBJ2-7, with D tentatively TRBD1 (6 bases). This CDR3 comprises 16 residues. V was clipped by 3 bases and J by 1 base, with 16 bases between them. Germline V gene sequence: CDR1 SGHDN, CDR2 FVKESK. CDR3 loop: CASSQAPGQQSYEQYF. The sequenced CDR3 bases are TGTGCCAGCAGCCAGGCCCCGGGACAACAGTCCTACGAG.

This clone was found many times. The read gets to within 3 residues of the CDR3 end, and the germline J gene fills in the rest. V and J are TRBV2 and TRBJ2-2; 8 bases are a match to TRBD1. Trimming cost V 4 bases and J 9 bases; bases outside gene matches: 7. Germline CDR1 SNHLY, CDR2 FYNNEI. The CDR3 extends over 14 amino acids. CDR3 DNA (partial): TGTGCCAGCAGTGCGACAGGGGAAGGCAGGGAG. It encodes CASSATGEGRE. The full CDR3 protein reads CASSATGEGRELFF.

This clone occurred many times. The read ends 3 residues before the CDR3 terminus; that terminus is restored from the germline J gene. The J gene is TRBJ2-7, the V gene TRBV5-4, with TRBD2 matching 7 bases. There are 15 residues in the CDR3. Trimming cost V 1 base and J 3 bases; bases outside gene matches: 7. CDR1 SGHNT and CDR2 YYREEE come from the germline V gene (reference sequence). CDR3 protein: CASSLNGGSGYEQYF. CDR3 DNA (partial): TGTGCCAGCAGCTTGAATGGCGGGAGTGGCTACGAG.

The sample holds a few counts of this clone. The read stops 3 residues short of the end of the CDR3; the missing end is completed from the germline J gene. This chain connects TRBV18 to TRBJ1-2, with TRBD1 matching over 7 bases. The CDR3 has 12 amino acids. Germline CDR1 is KGHSH and CDR2 is LQKENI. The covered CDR3 bases are TGTGCCAGCTCACCGACAGGGAACGAC. Its protein product is CASSPTGND. The complete CDR3 sequence is CASSPTGNDYTF.

This clone was counted ten times or more. The read comes to an end 3 residues before the CDR3 does, leaving the germline J gene to fill in the end. The chain employs TRBV20-1 and TRBJ1-3; D call uncertain. The CDR3 is made up of 14 amino acids. Per germline, CDR1 DFQATT and CDR2 SNEGSKA (reference sequence). Deletions cut 3 bases from V and 0 bases from J, with 9 bases between. CDR3 amino acids: CSARRVASGNTIYF. The sequenced CDR3 bases are TGCAGTGCTAGGAGGGTCGCCTCTGGAAACACC.

This clone was counted ten times or more. The CDR3 goes on 3 residues after the read ends, and that part is filled in from the germline J gene. V is TRBV6-4 and J is TRBJ2-5, with 9 bases identical to TRBD2. From germline, CDR1 is MRHNA and CDR2 SNTAGT. Unmatched junction bases numbered 13, after V lost 0 bases and J lost 2 bases. The CDR3 sequence is 19 residues long. The sequenced CDR3 bases are TGTGCCAGCAGTGACTCCCAGGGGCTGAGACTAGCGGTTCAAGAGACC. It translates to CASSDSQGLRLAVQET. The entire CDR3 sequence reads CASSDSQGLRLAVQETQYF.

There are many counts of this clone. The read gets to within 3 residues of the CDR3 end, and the germline J gene fills in the rest. V and J are TRBV6-1 and TRBJ2-1; 7 bases agree with TRBD2. Trimming took 4 bases from V and 4 from J; bases not matched to a gene: 10. CDR3 length: 16 residues. Germline V gene data show CDR1 as MNHNS and CDR2 as SASEGT. Incomplete CDR3 DNA: TGTGCCAGCAGTGGGGGGGAGGCGGGAGCATACAATGAG. Translation: CASSGGEAGAYNE. In full, the CDR3 is CASSGGEAGAYNEQFF.

This clone occurred many times. The sequence runs out 3 residues before the end of the CDR3; the remainder is reconstructed from the germline J gene. J is TRBJ2-1 and V is TRBV5-4, with TRBD2 as a possible D gene (5 bases). Deletions cut 4 bases from V and 0 bases from J, with 11 bases between. CDR3 length equals 15 residues. Per the germline V gene, CDR1 is SGHNT and CDR2 is YYREEE (reference sequence). The chain's CDR3 is CASSLSGSSYNEQFF. Incomplete CDR3 DNA: TGTGCCAGCAGCCTGAGCGGTAGCTCCTACAATGAG.

This clone appeared a few times. The sequenced fragment ends 3 residues before the CDR3 boundary, so the rest is inferred from the germline J gene. The chain joins TRBV5-8 to TRBJ2-5, with a tentative D call TRBD2 (5 bases). CDR3 length equals 13 residues. Trimming shortened V by 4 bases and J by 3 bases, and 10 bases separated the two germline ends. The germline CDR1 and CDR2 sequences are SGHTS and YDEGEE. This CDR3 reads CASSPGLKETQYF. Incomplete CDR3 DNA: TGTGCCAGCAGCCCGGGGTTAAAAGAGACC.

In its sample, this clone was seen many times. CDR3 DNA (partial): TGCGCCAGCAGCTTGGGGGACGGGGGATATGGC. It yields the protein CASSLGDGGYG. The entire CDR3 reads CASSLGDGGYGYTF. This chain joins TRBV5-1 and TRBJ1-2; TRBD1 might be the D (5 bases). The CDR3 end is not reached by the read, which stops 3 residues before it; the germline J gene fills it in. This CDR3 region has 14 residues. V lost 0 bases, J lost 5 bases, and 11 bases lay in between. The V gene's germline CDR1 is SGHRS and CDR2 YFSETQ.

This clone was seen ten or more times. The read gets to within 3 residues of the CDR3 end, and the germline J gene fills in the rest. The chain couples TRBV20-1 to TRBJ2-2, with TRBD2 matching over 11 bases. The CDR3 loop spans 18 amino acids. Germline CDR1 and CDR2: DFQATT and SNEGSKA (reference sequence). This CDR3 is CGCPSMTSGVTNTGELFF. Partial CDR3 DNA: TGCGGCTGCCCATCGATGACTAGCGGGGTTACGAACACCGGGGAG.

This clone was counted ten times or more. Sequencing ends 3 residues short of the CDR3 end; the germline J gene provides the rest. The chain has TRBV18 and TRBJ2-1, with 10 bases lining up with TRBD2. Trimming cost V 3 bases and J 8 bases; bases outside gene matches: 10. The CDR3 sequence is 16 residues long. In germline, CDR1 is KGHSH, CDR2 LQKENI. This chain's CDR3 is CASSPALAGGKDEQFF. Partial CDR3 DNA: TGTGCCAGCTCACCTGCCTTAGCGGGGGGTAAGGATGAG.

This clone was recorded at least ten times. The DNA ends 3 residues before the CDR3 does, and the rest of the CDR3 is filled in from the germline J gene. J is TRBJ1-1 and V is TRBV2; D possibly corresponds to TRBD1 (6 bases). Germline lookup yields CDR1 SNHLY and CDR2 FYNNEI. The CDR3 is 13 amino acids. V was clipped by 7 bases and J by 5 bases, with 14 bases between them. The sequenced CDR3 bases are TGTGCCAGCAAGGACAGACCTTTGACTGAA. Translated: CASKDRPLTE. The entire CDR3 is CASKDRPLTEAFF.

At least ten counts were recorded for this clone. Coverage ceases 3 residues before the CDR3 finishes, and the germline J gene fills in the end. The chain has TRBV5-4 and TRBJ2-7; 15 bases match TRBD2. Trimming took 4 bases from V and 6 from J; bases not matched to a gene: 2. This CDR3 region has 14 residues. Germline values: CDR1 SGHNT, CDR2 YYREEE (reference sequence). CDR3 residues: CASSPGLAGGEQYF. The DNA read from the CDR3 is TGTGCCAGCAGCCCGGGACTAGCGGGAGGCGAG.

This clone came up many times. The read ends 3 residues early relative to the CDR3; the germline J gene fills the gap. The chain uses TRBV5-1 and TRBJ2-3, with 7 bases lining up with TRBD1. CDR1 SGHRS and CDR2 YFSETQ come from the germline V gene. This CDR3 spans 15 amino acids. V was clipped by 4 bases and J by 4 bases; unmatched bases: 9. CDR3 sequence: CASSLLTGTADTQYF. CDR3 bases read: TGCGCCAGCAGCCTACTGACAGGGACCGCAGATACG.

This clone came up many times. The CDR3 goes on 3 residues after the read ends, and that part is filled in from the germline J gene. The genes are TRBV7-2 and TRBJ1-5; a possible D gene is TRBD1 (5 bases). The CDR3 runs to 14 residues. Trimming left V 5 bases short and J 5 bases short, with 13 bases between. Per the germline V gene, CDR1 is SGHTA and CDR2 is FQGNSA. The CDR3 bases that were read are TGTGCCAGCAGCCCCTCCCAGGGAGATCAGCCC. Protein product: CASSPSQGDQP. In full, the CDR3 reads CASSPSQGDQPQHF. Based on the CDR3 plus reference TRBV7-2 and TRBJ1-5, the full variable domain is GAGVSQSPSNKVTEKGKDVELRCDPISGHTALYWYRQSLGQGLEFLIYFQGNSAPDKSGLPSDRFSAERTGGSVSTLTIQRTQQEDSAVYLCASSPSQGDQPQHFGDGTRLSIL.

This clone was counted ten times or more. Read sequence stops 3 residues before the CDR3 end, and the germline J gene provides the missing end. This rearrangement joins TRBV20-1 to TRBJ2-3, with D uncertain. CDR3 length equals 13 residues. Germline loops: CDR1 DFQATT, CDR2 SNEGSKA (reference sequence). The CDR3: CSARDTANQPQYF. The sequenced part of the CDR3 DNA is TGCAGTGCTAGAGACACAGCAAATCAGCCG.

This clone was recorded many times. The DNA ends 3 residues before the CDR3 does, and the rest of the CDR3 is filled in from the germline J gene. The J gene is TRBJ2-3, the V gene TRBV4-2; 8 bases align to TRBD2. J gave up 1 base and V 0 bases, and 9 bases lay outside the gene matches. CDR1 is LGHNA, CDR2 YNFKEQ, per germline. The CDR3 contains 18 residues. CDR3: CASSQDPLAVARTDTQYF. The sequenced part of the CDR3 DNA is TGTGCCAGCAGCCAAGATCCACTAGCGGTGGCCCGCACAGATACG.

Ten or more counts support this clone. Compared with germline, one end of the junction differs, possibly owing to a read error. The read ends 3 residues before the CDR3 terminus; that terminus is restored from the germline J gene. This sequence joins TRBV20-1 and TRBJ2-7; 9 nucleotides agree with TRBD1. CDR1 is DFQATT and CDR2 is SNEGSKA in the germline V gene (reference sequence). The CDR3 loop spans 14 amino acids. The CDR3 protein is CSATAGTGSFEQYF. Incomplete CDR3 DNA: TGCAGTGCAACTGCCGGGACAGGGTCCTTCGAG.

This clone was counted ten times or more. The sequence runs out 3 residues before the end of the CDR3; the remainder is reconstructed from the germline J gene. This rearrangement joins TRBV18 to TRBJ2-3, with D tentatively TRBD1 (6 bases). Trimming removed 6 bases at V and 6 bases at J, with 19 bases between. Germline loops: CDR1 KGHSH, CDR2 LQKENI. The CDR3 spans 15 residues. The sequenced part of the CDR3 DNA is TGTGCCAGCTCTCCCAGGGGCCTACTCAGGGATACG. It is translated as CASSPRGLLRDT. The entire CDR3 reads CASSPRGLLRDTQYF.

This clone was seen many times. The read stops 3 residues short of the end of the CDR3; the missing end is completed from the germline J gene. J is TRBJ1-1 and V is TRBV6-1; D remains ambiguous. V lost 3 bases, J lost 3 bases, and 5 bases lay in between. This CDR3 has 12 residues. Germline-derived CDR1 and CDR2 are MNHNS and SASEGT. The CDR3 DNA, read in part, is TGTGCCAGCAGTGATTATTACACTGAA. Translating gives CASSDYYTE. The CDR3 in full is CASSDYYTEAFF.

This clone occurred many times. The CDR3 end lies 3 residues beyond the end of the read and is filled in from the germline J gene. Different DNA sequences within this sample yield the same CDR3. The chain is built from TRBV20-1 and TRBJ1-2; perhaps TRBD1 as D (5 bases). CDR1 and CDR2 from the germline V gene are DFQATT and SNEGSKA (reference sequence). The CDR3 consists of 16 residues. CDR3 protein: CSASPPGGRRVRGYTF. The covered CDR3 bases are TGCAGTGCTAGTCCGCCCGGGGGACGCAGGGTTCGGGGC.